This entry lists 5 T cell receptor beta chains sequenced from one sample in a study of blood T cells in healthy people across ages. PCR was performed a second time for roughly 7 to 11 cycles using a sample-barcoded 5' primer and a J-beta primer mix. Using its own MiXCR run on the 5' RACE reads, TCRdb lists one record per CDR3 protein. The table includes approximately 730,000 distinct CDR3 sequences, approximately 39% detected once. Sample: blood. The source is a woman aged 60-75 years in good health.

The chain uses TRBV2 and TRBJ2-5; the D call may be TRBD1 or TRBD2 (6 bases each). The V gene lost 9 bases and the J gene lost 1 base, with 12 bases spanning the gap. This CDR3 comprises 13 residues. CDR1 is SNHLY and CDR2 is FYNNEI in the germline V gene. The CDR3, as DNA: TGTGCCAGGGCAAAGGGGGGCCAAGAGACCCAGTACTTC. Translating gives CARAKGGQETQYF. The full variable domain, completed using reference TRBV2 and TRBJ2-5, is EPEVTQTPSHQVTQMGQEVILRCVPISNHLYFYWYRQILGQKVEFLVSFYNNEISEKSEIFDDQFSVERPDGSNFTLKIRSTKLEDSAMYFCARAKGGQETQYFGPGTRLLVL.

The V and J genes are TRBV5-1 and TRBJ2-3, with 7 bases identical to TRBD2. CDR3 length equals 16 residues. Germline V lookup: CDR1 SGHRS, CDR2 YFSETQ. The V and J ends lost 4 bases and 0 bases, in that order; junction bases with no gene match: 8. The CDR3 coding sequence is TGCGCCAGCAGCCTACGACTAGCCACTAGCACAGATACGCAGTATTTT. This translates into CASSLRLATSTDTQYF.

The rearrangement joins TRBV6-5 to TRBJ1-2, with D maybe TRBD1 (6 bases). Trimming stripped 6 bases from V and 8 bases from J, with 16 bases between. CDR1 is MNHEY and CDR2 is SVGAGI in the germline V gene. The CDR3 is 13 amino acids. The CDR3 region has the DNA TGTGCCAGCAGCCCATATTCCGGGACAGGCTACACCTTC. It translates to CASSPYSGTGYTF.

The rearrangement uses TRBV12-3 or TRBV12-4 and TRBJ1-2; tentatively, D is TRBD1 (5 bases). The CDR3 covers 13 residues. V was trimmed by 2 bases and J by 7 bases, leaving 11 bases between them. The CDR3 region is CASSLLGAPGYTF. In DNA, the CDR3 is TGTGCCAGCAGTTTATTAGGGGCGCCTGGCTACACCTTC.

The chain links TRBV28 to TRBJ2-7; 8 nucleotides align to TRBD1. The CDR3 has 13 amino acids. The ends lost 10 bases at V and 5 bases at J; junction bases unmatched: 10. Germline values: CDR1 MDHEN, CDR2 SYDVKM. In DNA form, the CDR3 reads TGTGCCACCCAGACAGGGGCATTTGACGAGCAGTACTTC. It encodes CATQTGAFDEQYF.